The 21 T cell receptor beta chains reported below all come from one sample, sequenced in a study of cytomegalovirus exposure and HLA in healthy donors. The PCR made use of 60 Vbeta and 13 Jbeta primers. The data were produced by immunoSEQ multiplex PCR, yet TCRdb's version contains in-frame clones alone and is incomplete. The table includes about 100,000 clones, around 80% detected once. The sample consisted of PBMCs. These receptors all come from a female donor in good health and CMV-seropositive.

The rearrangement links TRBV18 to TRBJ2-5; D may be TRBD1 (6 bases). Trimming pared 3 bases from V and 4 bases from J, leaving 12 bases between. CDR3 size: 14 residues. Germline CDR1 is KGHSH and CDR2 is LQKENI. The CDR3 DNA is TGTGCCAGCTCACCGCTACAGGGTCGAGAGACCCAGTACTTC. This translates into CASSPLQGRETQYF.

The chain recombines TRBV21-1 with TRBJ2-7; the table's TRBD1 call for D was not verified on the DNA. TRBV21-1 is described as a pseudogene. The CDR3 covers 15 residues. The CDR3 nucleotides read TGTGCCAGCAGCAAATTGGGACAGGGGGGAGACGAGCAGTACTTC. It yields the protein CASSKLGQGGDEQYF.

V is TRBV5-1 and J is TRBJ2-5, with 9 bases lining up with TRBD2. J was trimmed by 3 bases and V by 1 base; bases with no gene match: 7. This CDR3 has 16 residues. Germline CDR1 reads SGHRS; CDR2 reads YFSETQ. This chain's CDR3 is CASSLTSGLRKETQYF. DNA of the CDR3: TGCGCCAGCAGCTTGACTAGCGGGCTGCGCAAAGAGACCCAGTACTTC.

This chain joins TRBV27 and TRBJ1-1, with 9 bases identical to TRBD1. After removal of 6 bases from V and 6 bases from J, the junction contained 5 bases not matched to a gene. Germline values: CDR1 MNHEY, CDR2 SMNVEV (reference sequence). The CDR3 contains 13 residues. The CDR3 reads CASSPDRGAEAFF. CDR3 coding DNA: TGTGCCAGCAGCCCGGACAGGGGCGCTGAAGCTTTCTTT.

This clone was found a few times. The V call is TRBV6-5, the J call TRBJ2-2; 9 positions agree with TRBD2. Per germline, CDR1 MNHEY and CDR2 SVGAGI. V trimming: 6 bases; J trimming: 3 bases; junction bases outside the gene matches: 2. This CDR3 is built from 14 residues. The chain's CDR3 is CASRREGDTGELFF. As DNA, the CDR3 is TGTGCCAGCAGGCGGGAGGGGGACACCGGGGAGCTGTTTTTT.

The DNA of the CDR3 is TGTGCCAGCAGCAGGGACAGGGTCATGAACACTGAAGCTTTCTTT. Encoded protein: CASSRDRVMNTEAFF. The chain has TRBV25-1 and TRBJ1-1; 9 nucleotides match TRBD1. From germline, CDR1 is MGHDK and CDR2 SYGVNS. The V segment lost 6 bases and the J segment 0 bases; nucleotides outside the gene matches: 5. The CDR3 runs 15 residues.

The V and J genes are TRBV12-2 and TRBJ1-5; the D call of TRBD1 is as the table states it, not checked on the DNA. TRBV12-2 is designated a pseudogene. CDR3 length: 14 amino acids. CDR3 sequence: CASRRQGWEQPQHF. The CDR3 nucleotides are TGTGCAAGTCGCCGACAGGGATGGGAACAGCCCCAGCATTTT.

This rearrangement joins TRBV11-2 to TRBJ2-1; 7 nucleotides agree with TRBD2. The V gene's germline CDR1 is SGHAT and CDR2 FQNNGV. The CDR3 covers 15 residues. Trimming removed 2 bases from V and 6 bases from J; junction bases left unmatched: 7. This chain's CDR3 is CASSLRRGSLNEQFF. The DNA for the CDR3 is TGTGCCAGCAGCTTAAGGCGGGGGTCCCTCAATGAGCAGTTCTTC.

V and J are TRBV29-1 and TRBJ1-2; D is possibly TRBD1 (6 bases). Germline V gene data show CDR1 as SQVTM and CDR2 as ANQGSEA. The V end was cut by 4 bases, the J end by 0 bases, with 15 bases between. The CDR3 is made up of 15 amino acids. This CDR3 reads CSVVSGALANYGYTF. As DNA, the CDR3 is TGCAGCGTTGTTTCAGGGGCCTTGGCTAACTATGGCTACACCTTC. The complete variable domain, with remaining parts taken from reference TRBV29-1 and TRBJ1-2, reads SAVISQKPSRDICQRGTSLTIQCQVDSQVTMMFWYRQQPGQSLTLIATANQGSEATYESGFVIDKFPISRPNLTFSTLTVSNMSPEDSSIYLCSVVSGALANYGYTFGSGTRLTVV.

This sequence joins TRBV6-4 and TRBJ2-5, with TRBD2 identical over 11 bases. CDR3 length: 15 amino acids. After removal of 4 bases from V and 2 bases from J, the junction contained 3 bases not matched to a gene. CDR1 MRHNA and CDR2 SNTAGT come from the germline V gene. Here the CDR3 DNA reads TGTGCCAGCAGTGCGACTAGCGGGACTCAAGAGACCCAGTACTTC. Translating it yields CASSATSGTQETQYF.

The chain employs TRBV6-1 and TRBJ1-2; 7 bases align to TRBD1. This CDR3 spans 15 amino acids. V gave up 6 bases and J gave up 5 bases; unmatched junction bases: 12. CDR1 MNHNS and CDR2 SASEGT come from the germline V gene. The CDR3 here is CASSPNRGSKYGYTF. The CDR3 DNA reads as TGTGCCAGCAGCCCGAACAGGGGCAGTAAGTATGGCTACACCTTC.

The V and J genes are TRBV6-6 and TRBJ2-7; 7 nucleotides agree with TRBD1. Trimming removed 6 bases from V and 5 bases from J; junction bases left unmatched: 7. The CDR3 contains 13 residues. The germline gives CDR1 MNHNY, CDR2 SVGAGI (reference sequence). CDR3 coding DNA: TGTGCCAGCAGGCGACAGGGTAAGGACGAGCAGTACTTC. It yields the protein CASRRQGKDEQYF.

The chain combines TRBV5-5 with TRBJ1-1; the D gene is possibly TRBD1 (6 bases). V was trimmed by 0 bases and J by 6 bases, leaving 15 bases between them. Looked up from germline, CDR1 is SGHKS and CDR2 is YYEKEE (reference sequence). The CDR3 runs 15 residues. CDR3 sequence: CASSLGGGALPEAFF. The CDR3 DNA is TGTGCCAGCAGCTTGGGTGGGGGCGCTTTACCTGAAGCTTTCTTT.

The chain has TRBV7-9 and TRBJ2-7; 8 bases agree with TRBD2. Trimming took 1 base from V and 3 from J; bases not matched to a gene: 5. The germline V gene encodes CDR1 SEHNR and CDR2 FQNEAQ (reference sequence). This CDR3 region has 15 residues. CDR3 sequence reads: CASSLVSRGVYEQYF. The DNA of the CDR3 is TGTGCCAGCAGCTTAGTCTCGCGGGGGGTCTACGAGCAGTACTTC.

V gene TRBV7-2 combines with J gene TRBJ2-7, with D unclear. Trimming took off 1 base at V and 3 bases at J, with 10 bases between the two ends. Germline assignment: CDR1 SGHTA and CDR2 FQGNSA. CDR3 length: 14 amino acids. The DNA for the CDR3 is TGTGCCAGCAGCTTAGGGCAGAACTACTACGAGCAGTACTTC. Protein sequence: CASSLGQNYYEQYF. Full variable domain (outside the CDR3, taken from reference TRBV7-2 and TRBJ2-7): GAGVSQSPSNKVTEKGKDVELRCDPISGHTALYWYRQSLGQGLEFLIYFQGNSAPDKSGLPSDRFSAERTGGSVSTLTIQRTQQEDSAVYLCASSLGQNYYEQYFGPGTRLTVT.

The sample holds one count of this clone. The chain joins TRBV5-1 to TRBJ2-7; 11 nucleotides match TRBD2. The CDR3 runs 16 residues. The V segment lost 1 base and the J segment 0 bases; nucleotides outside the gene matches: 3. The germline gives CDR1 SGHRS, CDR2 YFSETQ. The CDR3 sequence: CASSLRLAGSSYEQYF. The CDR3, as DNA: TGCGCCAGCAGCTTGAGACTAGCGGGATCCTCCTACGAGCAGTACTTC.

The V call is TRBV10-3, the J call TRBJ2-7, with TRBD2 identical over 8 bases. CDR3 size: 15 residues. Germline V gives CDR1 ENHRY, CDR2 SYGVKD. V trimming: 7 bases; J trimming: 2 bases; junction bases outside the gene matches: 10. The CDR3 region has the DNA TGTGCCATCAAAAACGAAGCGGGAGTACCCTACGAGCAGTACTTC. Protein sequence: CAIKNEAGVPYEQYF.

This clone showed up just a few times. The chain joins TRBV11-2 to TRBJ2-3; 11 bases fit TRBD2. Trimming at V came to 5 bases and at J to 1 base, leaving 2 bases not matched to a gene. The CDR3 is made up of 15 amino acids. Looked up from germline, CDR1 is SGHAT and CDR2 is FQNNGV. CDR3 amino acids: CASSALAGGTDTQYF. Here the CDR3 DNA reads TGTGCCAGCAGCGCACTAGCGGGAGGCACAGATACGCAGTATTTT.

The sample holds a few counts of this clone. The chain is built from TRBV19 and TRBJ2-7, with 8 bases aligning to TRBD1. CDR3 length: 15 residues. Germline V lookup: CDR1 LNHDA, CDR2 SQIVND (reference sequence). V gave up 5 bases and J gave up 3 bases; unmatched junction bases: 9. The CDR3 sequence: CASSEQTGGGYEQYF. CDR3 in DNA: TGTGCCAGTAGTGAACAAACAGGGGGAGGCTACGAGCAGTACTTC.

This chain joins TRBV6-1 and TRBJ1-1; D might be TRBD1 (6 bases). The length of the CDR3 is 16 residues. CDR1 is MNHNS and CDR2 is SASEGT in the germline V gene. Deletions cut 3 bases from V and 0 bases from J, with 14 bases between. The CDR3 here is CASSELRGYMNTEAFF. The CDR3 DNA reads as TGTGCCAGCAGTGAGCTTAGGGGGTACATGAACACTGAAGCTTTCTTT.

The chain is built from TRBV6-5 and TRBJ2-7, with D unclear. Germline V gene lookup returns CDR1 MNHEY and CDR2 SVGAGI. This CDR3 spans 15 amino acids. V was clipped by 4 bases and J by 1 base, with 14 bases between them. The CDR3 coding sequence is TGTGCCAGCAGTTCCACGGCTCAGGTTTCCTACGAGCAGTACTTC. Encoded protein: CASSSTAQVSYEQYF.